This entry lists 8 T cell receptor beta chains sequenced from one sample in a study of OX40 agonist ivuxolimab in advanced cancers. Assay: immunoSEQ multiplex PCR; the TCRdb copy retains only in-frame clones and omits some. The sample comprises about 60,000 clones, roughly 89% of which are singletons, and around 14% rests with the top ten. The source material was CD4+ or CD8+ T cells sorted from blood, sampled in a trial of the OX40 agonist ivuxolimab. All receptors derive from an adult with an advanced solid tumor such as melanoma, head and neck, liver or kidney cancer.

This chain uses TRBV11-2 with TRBJ2-7; TRBD1 matches at 11 bases. This CDR3 comprises 16 residues. Germline CDR1 SGHAT, CDR2 FQNNGV. J gave up 4 bases and V 5 bases, and 10 bases lay outside the gene matches. As DNA, the CDR3 is TGTGCCAGCAGCCGCCAACCCGGGACAGGGGGGTACGAGCAGTACTTC. It yields the protein CASSRQPGTGGYEQYF.

The CDR3 loop reads CASSPPGSEATSEQFF. The CDR3, as DNA: TGTGCCAGCAGCCCCCCGGGATCCGAGGCAACCAGTGAGCAGTTCTTC. The chain links TRBV9 to TRBJ2-1; the D gene is possibly TRBD2 (5 bases). CDR1 SGDLS and CDR2 YYNGEE come from the germline V gene. This CDR3 spans 16 amino acids. V was clipped by 4 bases and J by 9 bases, with 23 bases between them. The full variable domain, its missing parts supplied by reference TRBV9 and TRBJ2-1, is DSGVTQTPKHLITATGQRVTLRCSPRSGDLSVYWYQQSLDQGLQFLIQYYNGEERAKGNILERFSAQQFPDLHSELNLSSLELGDSALYFCASSPPGSEATSEQFFGPGTRLTVL.

Only one count was recorded for this clone. This chain joins TRBV7-2 and TRBJ2-2, with 8 bases identical to TRBD1. CDR3 size: 15 residues. With 5 bases clipped from V and 7 bases from J, the junction kept 9 bases outside the gene matches. Germline CDR1 reads SGHTA; CDR2 reads FQGNSA. CDR3 sequence reads: CASSPGQGTGGELFF. The CDR3 DNA reads TGTGCCAGCAGCCCCGGACAGGGAACGGGCGGGGAGCTGTTTTTT.

The V call is TRBV7-2, the J call TRBJ1-5; D uncertain. There are 14 residues in the CDR3. CDR1 is SGHTA, CDR2 FQGNSA, per germline. V gave up 0 bases and J gave up 5 bases, with 8 bases separating them. In DNA, the CDR3 is TGTGCCAGCAGCTTAGCTCGGTCCCATCAGCCCCAGCATTTT. As protein: CASSLARSHQPQHF.

This sequence joins TRBV6-5 and TRBJ2-1; a weak D match, TRBD1 (5 bases). Deletions cut 2 bases from V and 6 bases from J, with 14 bases between. There are 15 residues in the CDR3. The V gene's germline CDR1 is MNHEY and CDR2 SVGAGI. The CDR3: CASSYPGAATNEQFF. The CDR3 DNA reads TGTGCCAGCAGTTACCCTGGGGCAGCGACCAATGAGCAGTTCTTC.

The V call is TRBV5-1, the J call TRBJ2-2; tentatively, D is TRBD1 (5 bases). Germline V gene lookup returns CDR1 SGHRS and CDR2 YFSETQ. This CDR3 spans 14 amino acids. Deletions cut 6 bases from V and 0 bases from J, with 9 bases between. As DNA, the CDR3 is TGCGCCAGCAACGACAGCCCGAACACCGGGGAGCTGTTTTTT. Amino acids: CASNDSPNTGELFF.

The chain uses TRBV4-1 and TRBJ2-3; unclear D gene. Looked up from germline, CDR1 is MGHRA and CDR2 is YSYEKL. V lost 1 base to trimming and J lost 2 bases, with 7 bases between them. The CDR3 consists of 14 residues. In DNA form, the CDR3 reads TGCGCCAGCAGCCAAGGTCTGGTCACAGATACGCAGTATTTT. This sequence encodes CASSQGLVTDTQYF.

The sample holds one count of this clone. This same CDR3 is encoded by further DNA sequences in the sample. This chain uses TRBV13 with TRBJ1-3; no definite D call. V lost 1 base, J lost 0 bases, and 7 bases lay in between. Germline V gene lookup returns CDR1 PRHDT and CDR2 FYEKMQ (reference sequence). The CDR3 loop spans 15 amino acids. CDR3 sequence (DNA): TGTGCCAGCAGCTTAGACAGTTCCTCTGGAAACACCATATATTTT. This translates into CASSLDSSSGNTIYF.